The clone carrying this T cell receptor beta chain has ten or more counts. Its antigen is unknown. Mouse gene names apply. The read ends 4 residues shy of where the CDR3 ends; the end is completed using the germline J gene. Scientists pooled cutaneous lymph node cells and sorted them on CD4, CD8alpha, NKG2D, NKG2ACE and other markers. This sample is part of a study of CD8+ T cells in alopecia areata. Study overall: Donors of skin were C3H/HeJ mice aged about 6-12 months with spontaneous alopecia, and recipients were roughly 6-11-week-old female C3H/HeJ mice.

After isolation, RNA underwent reverse transcription to generate cDNA as the sequencing template. Generated by immunoSEQ multiplex PCR, the TCRdb table keeps only in-frame clones and is missing some. Altogether 20,000 or so clones were found in the sample, and no singletons occur. CDR3 size: 15 residues. Per germline, CDR1 NSQYPW and CDR2 LRSPGD (reference sequence). Trimming cost V 3 bases and J 0 bases; bases outside gene matches: 3. Study results and caveats: Higher clonality was seen in lesional scalp than in normal scalp, especially in alopecia totalis/universalis. Among patients, TCR sharing was less clear than in mice, a difference possibly due in part to HLA diversity in the patient population. Sequences from scalp samples also cover resident alphabeta T cells of normal skin.

Material for sequencing was CD8+ T cells sorted from a lymph node. This chain uses TRBV1 with TRBJ2-3; 7 bases agree with TRBD1. This clonotype originated in a C3H/HeJ mouse with alopecia areata. These mice share the MHC haplotype H2-k. CDR3 sequence reads: CTCSAGTASAETLYF. Incomplete CDR3 DNA: TGCACCTGCAGTGCTGGGACAGCTAGTGCAGAA.